The 25 T cell receptor beta chains given below trace back to one sample, sequenced in a study of T cell responses to AZD1222 COVID-19 vaccine. Some clones are missing from TCRdb's copy, which holds only in-frame ones; the method was immunoSEQ multiplex PCR. The repertoire includes 110,000 or so clones, around 84% of them detected once, and 3% to 3.5% sits in the top ten. Source: peripheral blood, taken on day 0 of AZD1222 vaccination. The receptor set was obtained from an adult in good health.

The chain is built from TRBV6-4 and TRBJ1-1; D might be TRBD1 (6 bases). The germline V and J ends were trimmed by 7 bases and 5 bases, with 11 bases remaining between them. Germline CDR1 MRHNA, CDR2 SNTAGT. The CDR3 spans 12 residues. The CDR3 spells CASTAGVTEAFF. The CDR3 DNA reads TGTGCCAGCACCGCAGGGGTAACTGAAGCTTTCTTT.

The rearrangement links TRBV9 to TRBJ2-7; 8 bases line up with TRBD1. V lost 0 bases to trimming and J lost 7 bases; unmatched junction nucleotides: 15. Germline CDR1 and CDR2: SGDLS and YYNGEE. The CDR3 is 17 amino acids. CDR3 residues: CASSVGVRGTGNEEQYF. The CDR3, as DNA: TGTGCCAGCAGCGTAGGGGTGCGCGGGACAGGAAACGAGGAGCAGTACTTC.

This chain joins TRBV30 and TRBJ1-1, with 8 bases identical to TRBD1. This CDR3 has 13 residues. Germline V gene lookup returns CDR1 GTSNPN and CDR2 SVGIG (reference sequence). The J segment lost 3 bases and the V segment lost 3 bases, leaving 3 bases of the junction unmatched. CDR3 in amino acids: CAWRGQGYTEAFF. The CDR3 DNA reads TGTGCCTGGAGAGGACAGGGATACACTGAAGCTTTCTTT.

The chain links TRBV3-1 (or the pseudogene TRBV3-2) to TRBJ2-5; D gene unclear. V lost 0 bases and J lost 3, with 2 bases in between. CDR3 length equals 12 residues. In germline, CDR1 is LGHDT, CDR2 YNNKEL (reference sequence). Here the CDR3 reads CASSQDKETQYF. The CDR3 nucleotides are TGTGCCAGCAGCCAAGATAAAGAGACCCAGTACTTC.

The chain links TRBV5-1 to TRBJ1-5; 8 bases map to TRBD1. The length of the CDR3 is 15 residues. The V segment lost 0 bases and the J segment 5 bases; nucleotides outside the gene matches: 4. The germline V gene encodes CDR1 SGHRS and CDR2 YFSETQ. The CDR3 DNA sequence: TGCGCCAGCAGCTTGGGGACGACAGGGGATCAGCCCCAGCATTTT. Translated, it gives CASSLGTTGDQPQHF.

V usage is TRBV6-1 and J usage is TRBJ1-4; TRBD1 is a possible D gene (6 bases). CDR1 is MNHNS and CDR2 is SASEGT in the germline V gene. There are 15 residues in the CDR3. Trimming took off 0 bases at V and 8 bases at J, with 13 bases between the two ends. The CDR3 loop is CASSEAHLTGEKLFF. In DNA form, the CDR3 reads TGTGCCAGCAGTGAAGCGCATTTAACAGGGGAAAAACTGTTTTTT.

The V call is TRBV12-5, the J call TRBJ1-5; maybe TRBD1 (6 bases). The germline V gene has CDR1 LGHNT and CDR2 FRNRAP. This CDR3 spans 13 amino acids. The germline V and J ends were trimmed by 1 base and 8 bases, with 9 bases remaining between them. CDR3 residues: CASGLGPGEPQHF. For the CDR3, the DNA is TGTGCTAGTGGTTTGGGCCCAGGGGAGCCCCAGCATTTT.

The chain combines TRBV4-1 with TRBJ1-5; tentative D call: TRBD1 (6 bases). The CDR3 consists of 16 residues. Trimming stripped 0 bases from V and 1 base from J, with 10 bases between. From germline, CDR1 is MGHRA and CDR2 YSYEKL. The CDR3 here is CASSQETGGSNQPQHF. The DNA of the CDR3 is TGCGCCAGCAGCCAAGAGACAGGAGGCAGCAATCAGCCCCAGCATTTT.

The CDR3 protein is CASKQGWDNEQFF. Here the CDR3 DNA reads TGTGCCAGTAAACAGGGTTGGGACAATGAGCAGTTCTTC. The V gene is TRBV19, the J gene TRBJ2-1, with a weak D call TRBD1 (6 bases). V lost 7 bases and J lost 5, with 12 bases in between. CDR3 size: 13 residues. CDR1 LNHDA and CDR2 SQIVND come from the germline V gene (reference sequence). Together with reference TRBV19 and TRBJ2-1, the CDR3 gives the full variable domain: DGGITQSPKYLFRKEGQNVTLSCEQNLNHDAMYWYRQDPGQGLRLIYYSQIVNDFQKGDIAEGYSVSREKKESFPLTVTSAQKNPTAFYLCASKQGWDNEQFFGPGTRLTVL.

CDR3 sequence reads: CASRTGDTEAFF. As DNA, the CDR3 is TGTGCCAGCAGGACAGGGGACACTGAAGCTTTCTTT. This sequence joins TRBV28 and TRBJ1-1; 8 bases align to TRBD1. The junction had 0 bases not matched to a gene; V was cut back by 6 bases and J by 3 bases. This CDR3 comprises 12 residues. CDR1 and CDR2 (germline): MDHEN, SYDVKM.

This clone was observed a few times. This chain joins TRBV5-4 and TRBJ2-7, with D tentatively TRBD2 (7 bases). The germline V and J ends were trimmed by 4 bases and 7 bases, with 15 bases remaining between them. This CDR3 region has 13 residues. From germline, CDR1 is SGHNT and CDR2 YYREEE (reference sequence). The CDR3 region is CASSRRGPGEQYF. CDR3 nucleotide sequence: TGTGCCAGCAGCCGGCGGGGGCCGGGGGAGCAGTACTTC.

This clone has only one observation. This chain joins TRBV6-5 and TRBJ2-5, with 7 bases that match TRBD1. V lost 6 bases and J lost 2; bases outside the gene matches: 3. The CDR3 has 13 residues. Germline loops: CDR1 MNHEY, CDR2 SVGAGI. CDR3: CASRQQGQETQYF. CDR3 DNA: TGTGCCAGCAGGCAACAGGGGCAAGAGACCCAGTACTTC.

The chain joins TRBV19 to TRBJ2-2, with 7 bases aligning to TRBD1. V shed 9 bases, J shed 0 bases, and the junction held 7 bases outside the gene matches. This CDR3 is built from 15 residues. Looked up from germline, CDR1 is LNHDA and CDR2 is SQIVND (reference sequence). CDR3 in DNA: TGTGCCAGCCGCACTGGGACAGCGAACACCGGGGAGCTGTTTTTT. Its translation: CASRTGTANTGELFF. Full variable domain (missing parts from reference TRBV19 and TRBJ2-2): DGGITQSPKYLFRKEGQNVTLSCEQNLNHDAMYWYRQDPGQGLRLIYYSQIVNDFQKGDIAEGYSVSREKKESFPLTVTSAQKNPTAFYLCASRTGTANTGELFFGEGSRLTVL.

The genes are TRBV6-6 and TRBJ2-7; perhaps TRBD2 as D (5 bases). The germline gives CDR1 MNHNY, CDR2 SVGAGI (reference sequence). Trimming stripped 3 bases from V and 5 bases from J, with 14 bases between. The CDR3 contains 14 residues. Here the CDR3 reads CASSYAGGPDEQYF. CDR3 sequence (DNA): TGTGCCAGCAGTTATGCGGGTGGTCCGGACGAGCAGTACTTC.

The chain joins TRBV7-3 to TRBJ2-1; 7 nucleotides align to TRBD2. The CDR3 is made up of 16 amino acids. Germline CDR1 is SGHTA and CDR2 is FQGTGA. After removal of 3 bases from V and 0 bases from J, the junction contained 5 bases not matched to a gene. The CDR3 DNA reads TGTGCCAGCAGCTTCTCAGCGGGGAGCTCCTACAATGAGCAGTTCTTC. It specifies CASSFSAGSSYNEQFF.

This clone appeared a single time. The rearrangement joins TRBV5-6 to TRBJ1-2; D is possibly TRBD1 (6 bases). V shed 3 bases and J shed 5 bases, with 14 bases lying between them. Germline V gives CDR1 SGHDT, CDR2 YYEEEE. This CDR3 has 14 residues. CDR3 region: CASSSLEGGYGYTF. In DNA form, the CDR3 reads TGTGCCAGCAGCTCCCTGGAGGGGGGTTATGGCTACACCTTC.

This chain joins TRBV19 and TRBJ1-6, with 7 bases lining up with TRBD1. The CDR3 is 15 amino acids. Germline assignment: CDR1 LNHDA and CDR2 SQIVND (reference sequence). V shed 0 bases and J 13 bases; nucleotides not matched to a gene: 9. The DNA of the CDR3 is TGTGCCAGTAGTATAGATGGACAGGAGGGGCGCCCCCTCCACTTT. Its translation is CASSIDGQEGRPLHF.

V is TRBV18 and J is TRBJ2-7; D not resolved. Trimming pared 3 bases from V and 0 bases from J, leaving 9 bases between. The CDR3 is 14 residues long. The germline V gene encodes CDR1 KGHSH and CDR2 LQKENI. In nucleotides, the CDR3 is TGTGCCAGCTCACCTAAATCGAGCTCCTACGAGCAGTACTTC. Translated, it gives CASSPKSSSYEQYF.

By share, this clone ranks as medium-sized. The chain employs TRBV2 and TRBJ1-2; no firm D call. The CDR3 spans 10 residues. Germline V CDR1 and CDR2: SNHLY, FYNNEI. Trimming took off 8 bases at V and 3 bases at J, with 4 bases between the two ends. CDR3 residues: CASADYGYTF. CDR3 in DNA: TGTGCCAGCGCGGACTATGGCTACACCTTC. Using reference TRBV2 and TRBJ1-2 for the parts outside the CDR3, the full variable domain is EPEVTQTPSHQVTQMGQEVILRCVPISNHLYFYWYRQILGQKVEFLVSFYNNEISEKSEIFDDQFSVERPDGSNFTLKIRSTKLEDSAMYFCASADYGYTFGSGTRLTVV.

The chain links TRBV4-1 to TRBJ2-5, with 9 bases fitting TRBD2. Germline assignment: CDR1 MGHRA and CDR2 YSYEKL. This CDR3 contains 17 residues. After removal of 4 bases from V and 4 bases from J, the junction contained 13 bases not matched to a gene. The CDR3 spells CASSPGRTAGGGETQYF. In DNA, the CDR3 is TGCGCCAGCAGCCCTGGTAGGACGGCGGGGGGGGGAGAGACCCAGTACTTC.

For the CDR3, the DNA is TGTGCCAGCAGGGTTCACAGGGATGGTCAGCCCCAGCATTTT. Translation: CASRVHRDGQPQHF. This chain joins TRBV28 and TRBJ1-5; D is possibly TRBD1 (6 bases). V was trimmed by 6 bases and J by 6 bases, leaving 15 bases between them. The CDR3 spans 14 residues. CDR1 and CDR2 from the germline V gene are MDHEN and SYDVKM.

This chain uses TRBV5-1 with TRBJ2-1; 10 bases are shared with TRBD2. J lost 4 bases, V lost 1 base, and 5 bases had no gene match. The CDR3 consists of 16 residues. CDR1 is SGHRS and CDR2 is YFSETQ in the germline V gene. The CDR3 sequence is CASSLTSSGGYNEQFF. The DNA for the CDR3 is TGCGCCAGCAGCTTGACTTCTAGCGGGGGTTACAATGAGCAGTTCTTC.

The V and J genes are TRBV5-4 and TRBJ1-1; 10 bases match TRBD1. CDR1 is SGHNT, CDR2 YYREEE, per germline (reference sequence). This CDR3 region has 14 residues. The junction had 4 bases not matched to a gene; V was cut back by 1 base and J by 7 bases. CDR3 DNA sequence: TGTGCCAGCAGCTTGACCGGGACAGGGGTTGAAGCTTTCTTT. Translated, it gives CASSLTGTGVEAFF.

This clone was recorded at least ten times. The chain uses TRBV7-2 and TRBJ2-7; tentatively, D is TRBD1 (6 bases). The germline gives CDR1 SGHTA, CDR2 FQGNSA. V lost 0 bases and J lost 9, with 15 bases in between. This CDR3 comprises 14 residues. The CDR3 loop reads CASSLAAGTSGQYF. The CDR3 DNA reads TGTGCCAGCAGCTTAGCGGCCGGGACATCCGGGCAGTACTTC.

This clone was observed a few times. This CDR3 is CASRARLLAKNIQYF. In DNA, the CDR3 is TGTGCCAGCAGGGCCAGACTTCTAGCCAAAAACATTCAGTACTTC. J is TRBJ2-4 and V is TRBV2; D ambiguous. Germline CDR1 and CDR2: SNHLY and FYNNEI. Trimming cost V 6 bases and J 0 bases, with 12 bases left between them. The CDR3 has 15 residues.